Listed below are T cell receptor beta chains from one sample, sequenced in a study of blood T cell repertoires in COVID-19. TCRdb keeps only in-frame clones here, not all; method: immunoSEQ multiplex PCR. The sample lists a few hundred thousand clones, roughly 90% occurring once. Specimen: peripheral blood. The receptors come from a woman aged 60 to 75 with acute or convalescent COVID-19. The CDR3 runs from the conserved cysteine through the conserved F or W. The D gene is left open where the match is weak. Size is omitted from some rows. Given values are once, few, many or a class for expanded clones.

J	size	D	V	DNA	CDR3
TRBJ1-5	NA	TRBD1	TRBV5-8	TGTGCCAGCAGCATAGGGACAGCGCGGGGTAATCAGCCCCAGCATTTT	CASSIGTARGNQPQHF
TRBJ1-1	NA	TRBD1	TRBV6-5	TGTGCCAGCAGTTACCAACTCAACAGGGGAATTGAAGCTTTCTTT	CASSYQLNRGIEAFF
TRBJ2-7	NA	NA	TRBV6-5	TGTGCCAGCAGCCGAAGTAGGACAGCCTACGAGCAGTACTTC	CASSRSRTAYEQYF
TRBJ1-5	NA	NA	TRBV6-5	TGTGCCAGCAGTTACTCTTCCGTTCAGCCCCAGCATTTT	CASSYSSVQPQHF
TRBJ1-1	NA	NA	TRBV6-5	TGTGCCAGCAGTTACCGAATGGGGGCGCGGGACACTGAAGCTTTCTTT	CASSYRMGARDTEAFF
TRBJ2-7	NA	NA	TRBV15	TGTGCCACCGGCGACTTCAGCTCCTACGAGCAGTACTTC	CATGDFSSYEQYF
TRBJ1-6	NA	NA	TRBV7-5	TGTGCCAGAAGCTCTGGGACAGGGAAGAGTCGTTCACCCCTCCACTTT	CARSSGTGKSRSPLHF
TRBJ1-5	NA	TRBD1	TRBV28	TGTGCCAGCAGTGCTTTCGACAGGGACCCGCCCCAGCATTTT	CASSAFDRDPPQHF
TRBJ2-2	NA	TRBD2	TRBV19	TGTGCCAGTAGTATGGGACTAGCGGGATACGCCGGGGAGCTGTTTTTT	CASSMGLAGYAGELFF
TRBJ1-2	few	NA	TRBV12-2	TGTGCAAGTCGTATAAGTAGGGGTGGCTACACCTTC	CASRISRGGYTF
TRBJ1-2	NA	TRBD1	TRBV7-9	TGTGCCAGCAGCTTTGGGGACAGGGCTGGCTATGGCTACACCTTC	CASSFGDRAGYGYTF
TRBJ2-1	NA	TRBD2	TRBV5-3	TGTGCCAGAAGTTGGGACTACCTTCCCTACAATGAGCAGTTCTTC	CARSWDYLPYNEQFF
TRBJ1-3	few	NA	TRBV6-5	TGTGCCAGCAGTTACTCGTTCTCCCCCTCTGGAAACACCATATATTTT	CASSYSFSPSGNTIYF
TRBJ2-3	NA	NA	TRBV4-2	TGTGCCAGCAGCCAAGCCGGGGGCGGGGGCCCTATCACAGATACGCAGTATTTT	CASSQAGGGGPITDTQYF
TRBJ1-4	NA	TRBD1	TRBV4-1	TGCGCCAGCAGCCAAGCCTTAGACAGGGGTTTCGATGAAAAACTGTTTTTT	CASSQALDRGFDEKLFF
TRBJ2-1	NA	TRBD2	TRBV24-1	TGTGCCACCAGTGACCCGGGACTAGCGGGACCCAATGAGCAGTTCTTC	CATSDPGLAGPNEQFF
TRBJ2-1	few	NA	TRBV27	TGTGCCTGCAGTTTGGCTTGCGGGTGGGATGAGCAGTTCTTC	CACSLACGWDEQFF
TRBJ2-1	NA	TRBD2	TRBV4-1	TGCGCCAGCAGCCAAGATCTGACTAGCGGGGGAATCAATGAGCAGTTCTTC	CASSQDLTSGGINEQFF
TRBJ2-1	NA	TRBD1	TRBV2	TGTGCCAGCAGTGTCCAAGTCAGGGGGCTAGGAGAGCAGTTCTTC	CASSVQVRGLGEQFF
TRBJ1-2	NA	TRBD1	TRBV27	TGTGCCAGCAGTTTTCGGGACAGCTATGGCTACACCTTC	CASSFRDSYGYTF
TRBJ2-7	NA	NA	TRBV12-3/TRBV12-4	TGTGCCAGCAGTTTTTCGATGTTACTCGAGCAGTACTTC	CASSFSMLLEQYF
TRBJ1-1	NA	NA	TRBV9	TGTGCCAGCAGCGTAGCTTCCGGGGTGAACACTGAAGCTTTCTTT	CASSVASGVNTEAFF
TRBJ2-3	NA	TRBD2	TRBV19	TGTGCCAGTACTGGGCGGGGGAGCACAGATACGCAGTATTTT	CASTGRGSTDTQYF
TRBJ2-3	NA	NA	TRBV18	TGTGCCAGCTCACCTCTACAGGGCACAGATACGCAGTATTTT	CASSPLQGTDTQYF
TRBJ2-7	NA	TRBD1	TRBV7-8	TGTGCCAGCAGCTTGGGGACAGGAGTCTCCTACGAGCAGTACTTC	CASSLGTGVSYEQYF
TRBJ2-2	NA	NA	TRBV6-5	TGTGCCAGCAGGTCACAGGGTCCCGGGGAGCTGTTTTTT	CASRSQGPGELFF
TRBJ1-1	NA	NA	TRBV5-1	TGCGCCAGCAGCTTCGGCGGGACGGTAAACACTGAAGCTTTCTTT	CASSFGGTVNTEAFF
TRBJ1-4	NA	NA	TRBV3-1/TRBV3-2	TGTGCCAGCAGCCAAGTTGCTGGCAGCACCCGTGAGGAGGAAAAACTGTTTTTT	CASSQVAGSTREEEKLFF
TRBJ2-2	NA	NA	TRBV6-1	TGTGCCAGCAGTGAACGGTGGGGGGCCGGGGAGCTGTTTTTT	CASSERWGAGELFF
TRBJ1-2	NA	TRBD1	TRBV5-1	TGCGCCAGCAGTTCTAAGGGGGCAGGTTATGGCTACACCTTC	CASSSKGAGYGYTF
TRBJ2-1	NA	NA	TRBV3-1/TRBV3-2	TGTGCCAGCAGCCCATCGGGGATTCGGTCCAATGAGCAGTTCTTC	CASSPSGIRSNEQFF
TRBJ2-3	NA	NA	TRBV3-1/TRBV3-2	TGTGCCAGCAGCCAACTAGTCACAGATACGCAGTATTTT	CASSQLVTDTQYF
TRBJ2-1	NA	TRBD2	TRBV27	TGTGCCAGCAGTGGGACTAGCGGGGGGGAATCTTACAATGAGCAGTTCTTC	CASSGTSGGESYNEQFF
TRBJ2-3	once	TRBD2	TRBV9	TGTGCCAGCAGCCCTCGGAAGGCTAGCGGACCGATTACCACAGATACGCAGTATTTT	CASSPRKASGPITTDTQYF
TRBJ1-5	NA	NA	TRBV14	TGTGCCAGCAGCCAAGAAAAAGGTAGGGGGGGACAGCCCCAGCATTTT	CASSQEKGRGGQPQHF
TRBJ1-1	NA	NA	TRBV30	TGTGCCTGGAGTGTTAGAGAAGCTTTCTTT	CAWSVREAFF
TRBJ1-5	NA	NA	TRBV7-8	TGTGCCAGCAGCTTAAACCGGTATAGCAATCAGCCCCAGCATTTT	CASSLNRYSNQPQHF
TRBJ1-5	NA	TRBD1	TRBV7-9	TGTGCCAGCAGCCGGACAGGGGGCGGGCAGCCCCAGCATTTT	CASSRTGGGQPQHF
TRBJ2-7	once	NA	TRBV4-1	TGCGCCAGCAGCCAAGTTCCCAGGACCTACGAGCAGTACTTC	CASSQVPRTYEQYF
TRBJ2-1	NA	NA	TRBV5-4	TGTGCCAGCAGCTTGGGGGCAGGGCCAGTTTACAATGAGCAGTTCTTC	CASSLGAGPVYNEQFF